One sample yielded the 5 T cell receptor beta chains listed below, sequenced in a study of blood T cell repertoires in COVID-19. The table came from immunoSEQ multiplex PCR; TCRdb's copy has only in-frame clones and leaves some out. The sample includes about 140,000 clones, roughly four fifths of them seen just once. The material sequenced was peripheral blood. Source of these receptors: a human donor in a cohort sampled during active COVID-19.

The rearrangement uses TRBV11-3 and TRBJ2-5; 7 nucleotides agree with TRBD1. CDR1 and CDR2 (germline): SGHNT, YENEEA. With V trimmed by 3 bases and J by 1 base, 11 bases remained unmatched. The CDR3 has 17 residues. The CDR3 DNA reads TGTGCCAGCAGCTTTAGGGGGCGAGGGCAGGGCCAAGAGACCCAGTACTTC. This translates into CASSFRGRGQGQETQYF.

This chain connects TRBV28 to TRBJ2-5; 10 bases agree with TRBD1. With V trimmed by 4 bases and J by 4 bases, 9 bases remained unmatched. CDR1 is MDHEN, CDR2 SYDVKM, per germline. CDR3 length: 16 residues. The CDR3 loop reads CASSSPGDRGLETQYF. CDR3 nucleotide sequence: TGTGCCAGCAGTTCCCCGGGGGACAGGGGTTTAGAGACCCAGTACTTC.

V usage is TRBV18 and J usage is TRBJ2-3; D remains unclear. CDR1 is KGHSH, CDR2 LQKENI, per germline. V lost 3 bases to trimming and J lost 5 bases, with 9 bases between them. The CDR3 covers 13 residues. CDR3 amino acids: CASSPSTEDTQYF. The CDR3 region has the DNA TGTGCCAGCTCACCTTCCACTGAAGATACGCAGTATTTT.

J is TRBJ2-4 and V is TRBV4-2, with 14 bases lining up with TRBD2. Germline lookup yields CDR1 LGHNA and CDR2 YNFKEQ. J was trimmed by 9 bases and V by 11 bases; bases with no gene match: 12. CDR3 length equals 15 residues. CDR3 in amino acids: CASSETSGGAGIQYF. The CDR3 bases are TGTGCCTCGTCTGAGACTAGCGGGGGGGCTGGCATTCAGTACTTC.

This chain connects TRBV20-1 to TRBJ2-3; TRBD2 matches 9 bases. V was clipped by 6 bases and J by 6 bases; unmatched bases: 10. The CDR3 covers 14 residues. Germline loops: CDR1 DFQATT, CDR2 SNEGSKA (reference sequence). The DNA of the CDR3 is TGCAGTGCCAGTCGTGCGGGGGGGCGCGATACGCAGTATTTT. Protein product: CSASRAGGRDTQYF.